A selection of T cell receptor beta chains follows, all from one sample in a study of blood T cell repertoires in COVID-19. The assay was immunoSEQ multiplex PCR, and TCRdb's table has in-frame clones only and misses some. The sample records about 400,000 clones, 85% to 90% being singletons. The sequencing sample was made of PBMCs or T cells enriched from blood (not recorded which). The receptors here all came from a woman aged 25 to 39 who had recovered from COVID-19. The CDR3 runs from the conserved cysteine through the conserved F or W.

v_call: TRBV28; j_call: TRBJ1-1; cdr3_aa: CASSQRTGRGTEAFF
v_call: TRBV5-5; j_call: TRBJ1-5; cdr3_aa: CASSLAGGNQPQHF
v_call: TRBV7-8; j_call: TRBJ1-2; cdr3_aa: CASSLRTASNYGYTF
v_call: TRBV9; j_call: TRBJ2-6; cdr3_aa: CASSVVSGRTLSGANVLTF
v_call: TRBV2; j_call: TRBJ2-1; cdr3_aa: CASIWLAGGDEQFF
v_call: TRBV6-5; j_call: TRBJ1-2; cdr3_aa: CASSYLGALANYGYTF
v_call: TRBV19; j_call: TRBJ2-3; cdr3_aa: CASSIRQGLSTDTQYF
v_call: TRBV12-3/TRBV12-4; j_call: TRBJ2-1; cdr3_aa: CASSRHGYNEQFF
v_call: TRBV7-2; j_call: TRBJ1-6; cdr3_aa: CASGTPGQYNSPLHF
v_call: TRBV30; j_call: TRBJ1-2; cdr3_aa: CAWITGPTAAGYTF
v_call: TRBV2; j_call: TRBJ1-1; cdr3_aa: CASVLGGDTEAFF
v_call: TRBV5-4; j_call: TRBJ1-1; cdr3_aa: CASSPQGWNTEAFF
v_call: TRBV2; j_call: TRBJ1-4; cdr3_aa: CASSRGHGLEKLFF
v_call: TRBV11-3; j_call: TRBJ2-1; cdr3_aa: CASSHTQIAGGGNEQFF
v_call: TRBV5-6; j_call: TRBJ2-2; cdr3_aa: CASSLASGTRGTGELFF
v_call: TRBV2; j_call: TRBJ2-7; cdr3_aa: CASSTWDSTYEQYF
v_call: TRBV9; j_call: TRBJ2-1; cdr3_aa: CASSVVTGGLDEQFF
v_call: TRBV13; j_call: TRBJ2-1; cdr3_aa: CASSSTGTSASYNEQFF
v_call: TRBV5-6; j_call: TRBJ1-2; cdr3_aa: CASSSSGEVYGYTF
v_call: TRBV5-1; j_call: TRBJ2-7; cdr3_aa: CASLGETGTGQTYEQYF
v_call: TRBV4-3; j_call: TRBJ1-2; cdr3_aa: CASSQGLGGVRYGYTF
v_call: TRBV19; j_call: TRBJ1-4; cdr3_aa: CASSSARGEKLFF
v_call: TRBV5-4; j_call: TRBJ2-5; cdr3_aa: CASREGTRRETQYF
v_call: TRBV30; j_call: TRBJ1-2; cdr3_aa: CAWRFGRGQYGYTF
v_call: TRBV5-1; j_call: TRBJ2-7; cdr3_aa: CASAPGGANYEQYF
v_call: TRBV7-9; j_call: TRBJ2-6; cdr3_aa: CASSFSSDSGANVLTF
v_call: TRBV14; j_call: TRBJ1-1; cdr3_aa: CASSRRPRGPTEAFF